This T cell receptor beta chain is from a study of blood T cell repertoires in COVID-19. In the study overall: Acute and convalescent COVID-19 samples came from the United States, Italy and Spain.

In the original processing: Estimated nucleated cell counts came from reference gene primer amplification. Sequencing was performed with immunoSEQ multiplex PCR; in TCRdb, only in-frame clones are kept and a portion is missing. V and J calls and clone size come straight from that table; D and trimming were deduced from the DNA. There are roughly 180,000 clones in the sample; 75% to 90% occur only once, and 6.5% to 10% lies in the top ten. CDR3 size: 22 residues. Germline V gene sequence: CDR1 LNHDA, CDR2 SQIVND (reference sequence). The J segment lost 6 bases and the V segment lost 5 bases, leaving 26 bases of the junction unmatched. This clone was observed once.

This receptor was taken from a woman in her sixties or seventies with acute or convalescent COVID-19. The rearrangement links TRBV19 to TRBJ2-1, with 12 positions matching TRBD1. The sequenced sample consisted of peripheral blood. CDR3 sequence (DNA): TGTGCCAGTAGTGTATCCCGGGACAGGGGGCTCGGAAGAGCGGCCCTCCGCAATGAGCAGTTCTTC. It translates to CASSVSRDRGLGRAALRNEQFF. The full variable domain, with the rest looked up from reference TRBV19 and TRBJ2-1, is DGGITQSPKYLFRKEGQNVTLSCEQNLNHDAMYWYRQDPGQGLRLIYYSQIVNDFQKGDIAEGYSVSREKKESFPLTVTSAQKNPTAFYLCASSVSRDRGLGRAALRNEQFFGPGTRLTVL.